Listed below are T cell receptor beta chains from one sample, sequenced in a study of blood T cells in healthy people across ages. One entry per CDR3 protein, called by TCRdb with MiXCR from the 5' RACE reads. The top ten hold more than 6% of the sample, which has over 1,300,000 distinct CDR3 sequences, roughly 64% seen once. The sequencing sample was made of blood. Receptors were obtained from a young man in good health. Both conserved end residues are part of each CDR3. The D gene is left open where the match is weak. Part of the rows lack a size; the others show once, few, many or a class for expanded clones.

TRBJ1-1 | TRBV2 | few | . | CASSSEIATEAFF | TGTGCCAGCAGTAGTGAGATCGCCACTGAAGCTTTCTTT
TRBJ2-7 | TRBV10-3 | few | . | CASLQGNEQYF | TGTGCCAGTCTTCAGGGCAACGAGCAGTACTTC
TRBJ2-5 | TRBV2 | . | TRBD2 | CASSRTSAQETQYF | TGTGCCAGCAGTCGTACTAGCGCACAAGAGACCCAGTACTTC
TRBJ2-1 | TRBV3-1 | . | TRBD2 | CASSQDPRSMVAGSPIEQFF | TGTGCCAGCAGCCAAGATCCAAGATCCATGGTAGCGGGATCCCCAATTGAGCAGTTCTTC
TRBJ2-7 | TRBV20-1 | once | . | CSASGGRGDEQYF | TGCAGTGCTAGTGGGGGTAGGGGGGACGAGCAGTACTTC
TRBJ2-1 | TRBV4-1 | . | . | CASSQDDSSYNEQFF | TGCGCCAGCAGCCAAGACGACAGCTCCTACAATGAGCAGTTCTTC
TRBJ2-1 | TRBV4-2 | once | . | CASSPPGPLSYNEQFF | TGTGCCAGCAGCCCCCCAGGTCCTTTAAGTTACAATGAGCAGTTCTTC
TRBJ2-3 | TRBV28 | . | TRBD1 | CASRKTGQGTDTQYF | TGTGCCAGCAGGAAAACAGGACAGGGCACAGATACGCAGTATTTT
TRBJ2-3 | TRBV12-3/TRBV12-4 | few | . | CASRSLPSGTDTQYF | TGTGCCAGCAGGTCCCTGCCTAGCGGCACAGATACGCAGTATTTT
TRBJ1-6 | TRBV7-9 | . | . | CASSSWGESPLHF | TGTGCCAGCAGCTCCTGGGGGGAGTCACCCCTCCACTTT
TRBJ2-7 | TRBV5-4 | . | TRBD2 | CASSMLDAGGPTYEQYF | TGTGCCAGCAGCATGCTGGACGCGGGGGGCCCAACCTACGAGCAGTACTTC
TRBJ1-5 | TRBV1 | . | . | CTSSLATSSQPQHF | TGCACCAGCAGCCTCGCCACCTCCAGCCAGCCCCAGCATTTT
TRBJ2-5 | TRBV6-2/TRBV6-3 | . | TRBD2 | CASSYTSGGTQYF | TGTGCCAGCAGTTACACTAGCGGAGGGACCCAGTACTTC
TRBJ2-7 | TRBV29-1 | few | TRBD1 | CSVEYPTGFEQYF | TGCAGCGTTGAATATCCGACAGGGTTCGAGCAGTACTTC
TRBJ2-1 | TRBV4-1 | . | . | CASSQRRGTEQFF | TGCGCCAGCAGCCAAAGGCGAGGGACTGAGCAGTTCTTC
TRBJ2-7 | TRBV2 | . | . | CASRIVEGAYEQYF | TGTGCCAGCAGAATAGTAGAGGGGGCCTACGAGCAGTACTTC
TRBJ2-5 | TRBV28 | . | TRBD2 | CASSIALAGPQETQYF | TGTGCCAGCAGTATTGCACTAGCGGGGCCCCAAGAGACCCAGTACTTC
TRBJ2-1 | TRBV20-1 | . | . | CSALASTYNEQFF | TGCAGTGCTCTCGCTAGCACGTACAATGAGCAGTTCTTC
TRBJ2-1 | TRBV5-5 | few | . | CASSSPGYTYNEQFF | TGTGCCAGCAGCTCGCCAGGGTATACTTACAATGAGCAGTTCTTC
TRBJ1-1 | TRBV4-1 | once | . | CASSQGTREAFF | TGCGCCAGCAGCCAAGGGACCCGTGAAGCTTTCTTT
TRBJ2-7 | TRBV28 | few | TRBD2 | CASSLRLAGAYEQYF | TGTGCCAGCAGTTTACGTCTAGCGGGAGCTTACGAGCAGTACTTC
TRBJ2-1 | TRBV4-1 | . | . | CASSPRLVGYEQFF | TGCGCCAGCAGCCCCAGACTTGTTGGTTATGAGCAGTTCTTC
TRBJ2-1 | TRBV15 | few | . | CATSRDGGYYNEQFF | TGTGCCACCAGCAGAGATGGAGGTTACTACAATGAGCAGTTCTTC
TRBJ2-5 | TRBV12-3/TRBV12-4 | few | TRBD2 | CASSGSGSLETQYF | TGTGCCAGCAGTGGAAGCGGGAGTTTGGAGACCCAGTACTTC
TRBJ2-5 | TRBV29-1 | few | TRBD2 | CSAGTSGSQETQYF | TGCAGCGCCGGGACTAGCGGGAGCCAAGAGACCCAGTACTTC
TRBJ2-1 | TRBV27 | . | TRBD2 | CASSFSTSGRYEQFF | TGTGCCAGCAGTTTCAGTACTAGCGGGAGGTATGAGCAGTTCTTC
TRBJ1-1 | TRBV3-1 | . | . | CASSQTRTEMVSEAFF | TGTGCCAGCAGCCAAACCCGGACTGAAATGGTGTCTGAAGCTTTCTTT
TRBJ2-1 | TRBV7-8 | . | . | CASSPLGGLIAYNEQFF | TGTGCCAGCAGCCCTCTAGGGGGGCTGATTGCCTACAATGAGCAGTTCTTC
TRBJ1-2 | TRBV7-2 | . | . | CASSLTPVRWGYGYTF | TGTGCCAGCAGCTTAACCCCCGTGAGGTGGGGCTATGGCTACACCTTC
TRBJ2-2 | TRBV27 | . | . | CASSLRGVTGELFF | TGTGCCAGCAGTTTGAGGGGAGTCACCGGGGAGCTGTTTTTT
TRBJ2-5 | TRBV7-8 | . | . | CASSTPARSRETQYF | TGTGCCAGCAGCACACCGGCCCGCAGCCGAGAGACCCAGTACTTC
TRBJ1-2 | TRBV6-1 | . | . | CASTSRRGSGGYTF | TGTGCCAGCACCTCCAGAAGGGGAAGTGGGGGCTACACCTTC
TRBJ2-1 | TRBV20-1 | few | . | CSATGGYNEQFF | TGCAGTGCGACCGGGGGATACAATGAGCAGTTCTTC
TRBJ2-7 | TRBV6-1 | . | . | CASLKSLELGEQYF | TGTGCCAGTCTCAAAAGTCTAGAGCTGGGCGAGCAGTACTTC
TRBJ2-7 | TRBV5-1 | . | TRBD2 | CASSFTRTSGSYEQYF | TGCGCCAGCAGCTTCACTAGGACTAGCGGTTCCTACGAGCAGTACTTC
TRBJ2-7 | TRBV29-1 | . | TRBD1 | CSSGGTGVYEQYF | TGCAGCTCTGGGGGGACAGGGGTTTACGAGCAGTACTTC
TRBJ2-3 | TRBV20-1 | . | . | CSASVGYGTDTQYF | TGCAGTGCTAGTGTGGGGTACGGCACAGATACGCAGTATTTT
TRBJ2-5 | TRBV10-3 | . | . | CAISRLDSRGGEQYF | TGTGCCATCAGTCGGCTAGACAGCCGGGGTGGGGAGCAGTACTTC
TRBJ2-5 | TRBV6-6 | few | TRBD2 | CASSNSGGRQETQYF | TGTGCCAGCAGTAATAGCGGGGGGCGCCAAGAGACCCAGTACTTC
TRBJ2-3 | TRBV5-4 | . | TRBD1 | CASSSPGTGGDTQYF | TGTGCCAGCAGCTCCCCCGGGACAGGGGGAGATACGCAGTATTTT
TRBJ2-1 | TRBV6-1 | many | TRBD2 | CASSESGGTYNEQFF | TGTGCCAGCAGTGAATCGGGGGGGACTTACAATGAGCAGTTCTTC